The source of this T cell receptor beta chain is a study of blood T cell repertoires in COVID-19 (TCRdb year 2020). General notes on the study: Samples from collaborators originated in the United States, Italy and Spain and spanned both the acute and convalescent phases of COVID-19. The material from the prospective study consisted of cDNA or gDNA derived from T cells, B-cell-depleted T cells, or PBMCs. The dataset comprised deeply sampled blood TCRbeta repertoires from subjects exposed to, actively infected with, or recovered from COVID-19. The repertoires were made available in a free public database intended to serve as a resource for research on the immune response to SARS-CoV-2. Samples came from the ongoing ImmuneRACE study (first 160 participants) plus 1,254 subjects from 6 global collaborators. The sample metadata nearly always contained a de-identified subject ID, COVID-19 status, age in years and sex. Where available, HLA class I and class II types were obtained from metadata supplied by the sample provider rather than from assay-based typing. Overall results and qualifications from the work: The quantity of clinical and demographic metadata differed by source and by participant and was supplied without curation.

Another Seattle source contributed samples from volunteer blood donors who had recovered from COVID-19. Whole blood was collected in K2EDTA tubes by collaborating institutions according to the institutions' own protocols. Collaborator samples were shipped for TCRbeta analysis as frozen whole blood, isolated PBMCs, or DNA extracted from either sample type. TCRbeta CDR3 regions were amplified from genomic DNA using the immunoSEQ Assay, a bias-controlled multiplex PCR. The authors' analysis ran thus. The number of nucleated cells in each sample was estimated by amplification of reference gene primers within the assay. To quantify the absolute abundance of each unique TCRbeta CDR3 rearrangement, sequence reads were collapsed and filtered. Productive Simpson clonality was computed per sample as the square root of Simpson's diversity index over productive rearrangements. TCRdb took this table from immuneACCESS and kept in-frame rearrangements with V and J called. Such tables lack part of the clones; where checked against another copy, unresolved V genes explain under half of the gap, and the rest is unexplained. Clone size and the V and J calls come from that table; the DNA yielded D and trimming. The sample table contains a few hundred thousand clones; only one count was recorded for about 88% of them. Of the sample, 4% to 5% falls within the top ten clones.

As to this clone: Its antigen remains unidentified. No per-base quality is available; no much larger clone lies one base away.

This sequence was found in a woman aged 35 to 49 who had recovered from COVID-19. Sequencing was carried out using peripheral blood.

The DNA reads TGTGCCAGCTCACCCCGACAGGGGGACGGGGAGACCCAGTACTTC. The translation is CASSPRQGDGETQYF. The chain joins TRBV18 to TRBJ2-5; the central 9 bases match TRBD1. The CDR1 and CDR2 encoded by the germline V gene are KGHSH and LQKENI. The CDR3 starts with the cysteine, ends with the phenylalanine, and has 15 residues. Only the CDR3 DNA stays, 45 bases, in frame from base 1. V ends up 3 bases short and J 5 bases short, with an unmatched junction base count of 7. With the rest looked up from the reference TRBV18 and TRBJ2-5 genes rather than sequenced, the full variable domain is NAGVMQNPRHLVRRRGQEARLRCSPMKGHSHVYWYRQLPEEGLKFMVYLQKENIIDESGMPKERFSAEFPKEGPSILRIQQVVRGDSAAYFCASSPRQGDGETQYFGPGTRLLVL.